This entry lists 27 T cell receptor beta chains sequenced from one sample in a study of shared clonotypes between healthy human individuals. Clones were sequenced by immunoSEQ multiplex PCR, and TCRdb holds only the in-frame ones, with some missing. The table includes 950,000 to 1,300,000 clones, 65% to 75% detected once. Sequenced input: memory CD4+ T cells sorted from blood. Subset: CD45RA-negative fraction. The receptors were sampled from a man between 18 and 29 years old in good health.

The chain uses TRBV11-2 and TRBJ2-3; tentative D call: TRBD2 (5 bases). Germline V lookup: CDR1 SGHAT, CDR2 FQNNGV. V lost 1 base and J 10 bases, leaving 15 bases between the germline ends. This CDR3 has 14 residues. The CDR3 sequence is CASSLGELIGAQYF. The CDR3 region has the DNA TGTGCCAGCAGCTTAGGAGAACTTATCGGGGCGCAGTATTTT.

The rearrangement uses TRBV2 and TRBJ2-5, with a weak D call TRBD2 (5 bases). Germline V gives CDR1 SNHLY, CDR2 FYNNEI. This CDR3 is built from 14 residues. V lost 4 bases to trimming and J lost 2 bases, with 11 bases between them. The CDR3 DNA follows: TGTGCCAGCAGTGGCCCAACTAGACAAGAGACCCAGTACTTC. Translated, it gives CASSGPTRQETQYF.

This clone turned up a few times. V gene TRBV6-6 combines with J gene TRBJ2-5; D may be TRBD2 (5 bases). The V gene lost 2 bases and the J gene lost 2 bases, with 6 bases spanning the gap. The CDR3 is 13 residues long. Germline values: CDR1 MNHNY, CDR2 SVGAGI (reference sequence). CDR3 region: CASSYREQETQYF. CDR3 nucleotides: TGTGCCAGCAGTTACAGGGAGCAAGAGACCCAGTACTTC.

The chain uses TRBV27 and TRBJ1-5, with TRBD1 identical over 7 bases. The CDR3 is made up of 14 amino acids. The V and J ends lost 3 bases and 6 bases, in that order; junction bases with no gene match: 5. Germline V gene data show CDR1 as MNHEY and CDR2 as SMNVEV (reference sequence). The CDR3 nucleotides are TGTGCCAGCAGTTTCGGACAGGCAACTCAGCCCCAGCATTTT. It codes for CASSFGQATQPQHF.

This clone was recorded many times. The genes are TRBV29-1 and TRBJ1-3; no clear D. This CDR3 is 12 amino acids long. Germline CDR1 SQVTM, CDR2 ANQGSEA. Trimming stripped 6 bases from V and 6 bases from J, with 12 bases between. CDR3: CSVAGSINTIYF. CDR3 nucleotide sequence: TGCAGCGTAGCCGGGAGTATAAACACCATATATTTT.

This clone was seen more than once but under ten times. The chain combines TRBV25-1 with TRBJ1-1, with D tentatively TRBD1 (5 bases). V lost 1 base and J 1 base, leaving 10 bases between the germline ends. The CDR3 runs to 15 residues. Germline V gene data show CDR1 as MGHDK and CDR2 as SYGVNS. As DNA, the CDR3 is TGTGCCAGCAGTGAATCTTGGCAGGGGAACACTGAAGCTTTCTTT. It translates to CASSESWQGNTEAFF.

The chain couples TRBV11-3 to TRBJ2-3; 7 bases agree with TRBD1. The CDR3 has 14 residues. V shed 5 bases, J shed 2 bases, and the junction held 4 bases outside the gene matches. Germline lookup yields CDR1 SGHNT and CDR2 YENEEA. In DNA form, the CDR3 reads TGTGCCAGCAGCAGGGACAGTAACACAGATACGCAGTATTTT. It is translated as CASSRDSNTDTQYF.

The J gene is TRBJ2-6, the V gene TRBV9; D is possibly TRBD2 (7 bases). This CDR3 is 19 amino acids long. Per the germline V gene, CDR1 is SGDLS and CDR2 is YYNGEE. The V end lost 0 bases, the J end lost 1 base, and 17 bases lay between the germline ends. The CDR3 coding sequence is TGTGCCAGCAGCGTAGGCCCAGGGAGGGGGAATTCTGGGGCCAACGTCCTGACTTTC. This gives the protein CASSVGPGRGNSGANVLTF.

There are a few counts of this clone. CDR3 region: CASSTSLRGSGQPQHF. As DNA, the CDR3 is TGTGCCAGCTCAACGTCATTGAGGGGATCAGGGCAGCCCCAGCATTTT. V gene TRBV28 combines with J gene TRBJ1-5, with D perhaps matching TRBD1 (5 bases). Trimming cost V 8 bases and J 7 bases, with 24 bases left between them. The CDR3 loop spans 16 amino acids. CDR1 MDHEN and CDR2 SYDVKM come from the germline V gene.

The CDR3 here is CASSPMKGGIRNTIYF. CDR3 nucleotide sequence: TGTGCCAGCTCACCGATGAAAGGGGGAATAAGAAACACCATATATTTT. The chain is built from TRBV18 and TRBJ1-3, with D possibly matching TRBD1 (6 bases). Germline-derived CDR1 and CDR2 are KGHSH and LQKENI. The ends were cut back, 3 bases at V and 5 bases at J, with 17 bases in the middle. The CDR3 is made up of 16 amino acids.

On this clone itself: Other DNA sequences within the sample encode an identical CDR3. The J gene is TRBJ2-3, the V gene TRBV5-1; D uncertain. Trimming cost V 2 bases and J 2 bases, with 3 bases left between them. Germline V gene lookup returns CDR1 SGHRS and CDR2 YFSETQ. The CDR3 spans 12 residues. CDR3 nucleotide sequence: TGCGCCAGCAGCTTATCCACAGATACGCAGTATTTT. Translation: CASSLSTDTQYF.

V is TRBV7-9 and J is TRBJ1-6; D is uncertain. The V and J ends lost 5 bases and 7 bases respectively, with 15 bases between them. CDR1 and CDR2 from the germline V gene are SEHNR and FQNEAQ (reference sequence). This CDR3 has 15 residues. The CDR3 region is CASSPDGVWNSPLHF. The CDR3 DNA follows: TGTGCCAGCAGCCCAGATGGCGTATGGAATTCACCCCTCCACTTT. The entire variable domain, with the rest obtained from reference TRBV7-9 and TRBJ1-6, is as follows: DTGVSQNPRHKITKRGQNVTFRCDPISEHNRLYWYRQTLGQGPEFLTYFQNEAQLEKSRLLSDRFSAERPKGSFSTLEIQRTEQGDSAMYLCASSPDGVWNSPLHFGNGTRLTVT.

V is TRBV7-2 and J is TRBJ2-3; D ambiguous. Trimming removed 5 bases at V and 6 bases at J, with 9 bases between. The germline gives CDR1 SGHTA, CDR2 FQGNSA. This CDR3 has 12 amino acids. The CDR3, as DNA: TGTGCCAGCAGCGGTCTTGAGGATACGCAGTATTTT. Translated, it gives CASSGLEDTQYF.

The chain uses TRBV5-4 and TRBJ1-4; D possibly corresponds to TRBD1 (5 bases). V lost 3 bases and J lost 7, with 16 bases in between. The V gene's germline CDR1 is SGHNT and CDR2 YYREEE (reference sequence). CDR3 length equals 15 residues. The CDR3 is CASSSGTGFVEKLFF. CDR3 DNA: TGTGCCAGCAGCTCCGGGACTGGTTTCGTTGAAAAACTGTTTTTT.

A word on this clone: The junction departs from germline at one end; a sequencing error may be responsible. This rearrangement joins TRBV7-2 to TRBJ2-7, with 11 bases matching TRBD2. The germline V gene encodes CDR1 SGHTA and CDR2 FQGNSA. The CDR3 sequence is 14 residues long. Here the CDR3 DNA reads TGTGCCAGCAGCTCCCGCGGTAGCGGGAGGGATTTTTTCTTC. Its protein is CASSSRGSGRDFFF.

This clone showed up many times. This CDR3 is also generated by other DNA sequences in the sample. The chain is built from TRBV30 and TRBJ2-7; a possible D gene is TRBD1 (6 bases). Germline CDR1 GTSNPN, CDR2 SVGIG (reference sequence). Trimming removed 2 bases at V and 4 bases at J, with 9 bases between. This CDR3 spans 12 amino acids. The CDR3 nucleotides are TGTGCCTGGAGTCAACAGGGTTACGAGCAGTACTTC. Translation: CAWSQQGYEQYF.

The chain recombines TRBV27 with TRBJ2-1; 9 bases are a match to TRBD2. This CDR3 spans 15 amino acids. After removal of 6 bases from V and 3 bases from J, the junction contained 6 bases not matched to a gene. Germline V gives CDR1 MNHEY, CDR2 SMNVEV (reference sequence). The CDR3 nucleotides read TGTGCCAGCAGCATAGTAGCGGGAGACTACAATGAGCAGTTCTTC. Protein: CASSIVAGDYNEQFF.

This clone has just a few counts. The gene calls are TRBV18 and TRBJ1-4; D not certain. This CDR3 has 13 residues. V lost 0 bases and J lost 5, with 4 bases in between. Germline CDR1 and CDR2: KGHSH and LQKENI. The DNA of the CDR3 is TGTGCCAGCTCACCACCGGTCAATGAAAAACTGTTTTTT. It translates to CASSPPVNEKLFF. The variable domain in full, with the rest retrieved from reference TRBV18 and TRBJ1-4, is NAGVMQNPRHLVRRRGQEARLRCSPMKGHSHVYWYRQLPEEGLKFMVYLQKENIIDESGMPKERFSAEFPKEGPSILRIQQVVRGDSAAYFCASSPPVNEKLFFGSGTQLSVL.

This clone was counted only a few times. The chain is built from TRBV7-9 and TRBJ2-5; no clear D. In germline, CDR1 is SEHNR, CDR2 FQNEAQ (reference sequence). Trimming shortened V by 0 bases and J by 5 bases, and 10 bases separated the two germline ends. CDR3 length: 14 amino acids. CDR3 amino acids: CASSLALGWETQYF. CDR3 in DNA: TGTGCCAGCAGCTTAGCGCTGGGCTGGGAGACCCAGTACTTC.

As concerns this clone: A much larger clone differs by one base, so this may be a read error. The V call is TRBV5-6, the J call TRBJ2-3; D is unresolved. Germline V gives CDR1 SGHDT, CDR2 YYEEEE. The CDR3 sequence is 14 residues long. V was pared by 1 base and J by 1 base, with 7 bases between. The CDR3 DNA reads TGTGCCAGCAGCTTGATCTCGGGCACAGATACGCAGTATTTT. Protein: CASSLISGTDTQYF.

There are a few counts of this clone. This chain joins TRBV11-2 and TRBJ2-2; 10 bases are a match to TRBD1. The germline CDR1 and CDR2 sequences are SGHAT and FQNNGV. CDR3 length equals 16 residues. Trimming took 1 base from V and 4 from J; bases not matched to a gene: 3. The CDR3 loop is CASSLGQGAGTGELFF. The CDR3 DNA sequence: TGTGCCAGCAGCTTAGGACAGGGGGCTGGCACCGGGGAGCTGTTTTTT.

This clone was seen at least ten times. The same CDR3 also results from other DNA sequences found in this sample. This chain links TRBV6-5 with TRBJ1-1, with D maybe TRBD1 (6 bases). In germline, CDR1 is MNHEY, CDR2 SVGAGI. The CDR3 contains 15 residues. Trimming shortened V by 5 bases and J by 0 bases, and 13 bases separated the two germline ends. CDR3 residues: CASSLNRDMNTEAFF. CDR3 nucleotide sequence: TGTGCCAGCAGTCTAAACAGGGATATGAACACTGAAGCTTTCTTT.

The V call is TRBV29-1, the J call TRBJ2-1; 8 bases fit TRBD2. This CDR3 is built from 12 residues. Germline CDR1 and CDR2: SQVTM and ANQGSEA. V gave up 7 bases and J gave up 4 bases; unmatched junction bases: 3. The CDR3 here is CSASGLYNEQFF. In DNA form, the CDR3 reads TGCAGCGCTAGCGGGCTTTACAATGAGCAGTTCTTC.

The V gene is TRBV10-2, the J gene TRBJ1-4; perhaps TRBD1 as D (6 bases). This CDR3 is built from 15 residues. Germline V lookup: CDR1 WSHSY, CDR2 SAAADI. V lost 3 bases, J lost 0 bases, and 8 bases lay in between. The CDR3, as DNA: TGCGCCAGCAGTGAAACAGGGACAACTAATGAAAAACTGTTTTTT. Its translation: CASSETGTTNEKLFF.

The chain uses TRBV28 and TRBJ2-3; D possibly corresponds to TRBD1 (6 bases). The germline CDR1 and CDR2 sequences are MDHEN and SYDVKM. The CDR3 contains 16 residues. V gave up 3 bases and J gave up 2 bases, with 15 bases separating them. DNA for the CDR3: TGTGCCAGCAGTTTTCAGGTACCGGGACACACAGATACGCAGTATTTT. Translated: CASSFQVPGHTDTQYF.

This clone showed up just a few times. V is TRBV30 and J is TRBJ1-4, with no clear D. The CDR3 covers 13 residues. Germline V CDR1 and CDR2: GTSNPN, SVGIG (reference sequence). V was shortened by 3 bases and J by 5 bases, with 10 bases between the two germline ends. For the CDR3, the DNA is TGTGCCTGGAGGCTGAGCGCCAATGAAAAACTGTTTTTT. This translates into CAWRLSANEKLFF. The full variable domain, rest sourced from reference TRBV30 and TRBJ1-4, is SQTIHQWPATLVQPVGSPLSLECTVEGTSNPNLYWYRQAAGRGLQLLFYSVGIGQISSEVPQNLSASRPQDRQFILSSKKLLLSDSGFYLCAWRLSANEKLFFGSGTQLSVL.

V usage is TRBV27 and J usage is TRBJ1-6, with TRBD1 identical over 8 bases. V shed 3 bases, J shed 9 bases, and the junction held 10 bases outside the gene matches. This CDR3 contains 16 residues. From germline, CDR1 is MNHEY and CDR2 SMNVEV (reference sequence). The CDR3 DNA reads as TGTGCCAGCAGTTTTCCCCCAGGGGGCGTTTTTTCACCCCTCCACTTT. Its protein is CASSFPPGGVFSPLHF.